The 30 T cell receptor beta chains below were found in one sample sequenced in a study of cytomegalovirus exposure and HLA in healthy donors. Method: immunoSEQ multiplex PCR; TCRdb's copy keeps in-frame clones and lacks some. The table has around 150,000 clones, about four fifths seen once. Sequencing used PBMCs. Source of these receptors: a man aged 25-45 years in good health and CMV-seropositive.

This rearrangement joins TRBV20-1 to TRBJ2-5, with 8 nucleotides matching TRBD2. The V gene's germline CDR1 is DFQATT and CDR2 SNEGSKA (reference sequence). The CDR3 spans 11 residues. The CDR3 loop is CASGSEETQYF. The CDR3 coding sequence is TGCGCCAGCGGGAGTGAAGAGACCCAGTACTTC.

The rearrangement links TRBV6-6 to TRBJ2-3; 8 bases fit TRBD2. The V and J ends lost 5 bases and 4 bases, in that order; junction bases with no gene match: 5. This CDR3 has 14 amino acids. Germline V lookup: CDR1 MNHNY, CDR2 SVGAGI (reference sequence). The CDR3 loop is CASSSSGGADTQYF. In DNA, the CDR3 is TGTGCCAGCAGTAGCTCCGGGGGGGCAGATACGCAGTATTTT.

This clone was observed a single time. This sequence joins TRBV27 and TRBJ2-7; D is ambiguous. The CDR3 runs to 12 residues. Germline lookup yields CDR1 MNHEY and CDR2 SMNVEV (reference sequence). V dropped 0 bases and J dropped 6 bases, with 6 bases sitting between them. CDR3 bases: TGTGCCAGCAGTTTATCTTTCCGCGAGCAGTACTTC. Protein: CASSLSFREQYF.

V and J are TRBV30 and TRBJ2-3; D perhaps matches TRBD2 (6 bases). V lost 0 bases and J 6 bases, leaving 10 bases between the germline ends. This CDR3 has 13 residues. In germline, CDR1 is GTSNPN, CDR2 SVGIG (reference sequence). This chain's CDR3 is CAWSVDGSDTQYF. The CDR3 DNA is TGTGCCTGGAGTGTAGACGGGAGTGATACGCAGTATTTT.

Notes on this clone: A junction end diverges from the germline sequence, so it may reflect a read error. The chain joins TRBV7-7 to TRBJ2-5, with TRBD1 as a possible D gene (8 bases). This CDR3 comprises 14 residues. From germline, CDR1 is SSHAT and CDR2 FNYEAQ (reference sequence). The CDR3 region has the DNA TGTGCTAGCAGCCGAGGACAGGGCGGGGGGACCCAGTACTTC. Its protein product is CASSRGQGGGTQYF.

The rearrangement links TRBV19 to TRBJ2-7; perhaps TRBD1 as D (6 bases). V lost 4 bases and J 1 base, leaving 8 bases between the germline ends. This CDR3 is 13 amino acids long. CDR1 and CDR2 from the germline V gene are LNHDA and SQIVND (reference sequence). This CDR3 is CASSTQGSYEQYF. Here the CDR3 DNA reads TGTGCCAGTAGTACTCAGGGGTCCTACGAGCAGTACTTC.

The rearrangement links TRBV9 to TRBJ2-1; 9 nucleotides agree with TRBD2. Trimming took 3 bases from V and 8 from J; bases not matched to a gene: 15. Germline CDR1 is SGDLS and CDR2 is YYNGEE. CDR3 length: 17 amino acids. CDR3 coding DNA: TGTGCCAGCAGCGAACGGGCGGGAGGGATAGTATTAGATGAGCAGTTCTTC. Protein product: CASSERAGGIVLDEQFF.

The rearrangement links TRBV11-1 to TRBJ1-2, with D perhaps matching TRBD1 (5 bases). V shed 0 bases and J shed 6 bases, with 17 bases lying between them. CDR3 size: 16 residues. Germline CDR1 SGHAT, CDR2 FQDESV (reference sequence). The CDR3 DNA follows: TGTGCCAGCAGCTTAGCGGCCGCCAGGGCTTGGGATGGCTACACCTTC. Translating it yields CASSLAAARAWDGYTF. Full variable domain (rest looked up from reference TRBV11-1 and TRBJ1-2): EAEVAQSPRYKITEKSQAVAFWCDPISGHATLYWYRQILGQGPELLVQFQDESVVDDSQLPKDRFSAERLKGVDSTLKIQPAELGDSAMYLCASSLAAARAWDGYTFGSGTRLTVV.

This clone occurred a few times. J is TRBJ2-7 and V is TRBV2; 11 positions agree with TRBD2. The V segment lost 8 bases and the J segment 6 bases; nucleotides outside the gene matches: 15. Germline assignment: CDR1 SNHLY and CDR2 FYNNEI. This CDR3 has 16 residues. The CDR3 loop reads CASVPRSGTSGGEQYF. DNA for the CDR3: TGTGCCAGCGTTCCACGATCCGGGACTAGCGGAGGCGAGCAGTACTTC.

V is TRBV29-1 and J is TRBJ2-5; tentative D call: TRBD2 (5 bases). Deletions cut 6 bases from V and 5 bases from J, with 13 bases between. CDR1 SQVTM and CDR2 ANQGSEA come from the germline V gene. This CDR3 contains 12 residues. CDR3 in amino acids: CSVPLPGETQYF. Here the CDR3 DNA reads TGCAGCGTCCCTCTACCGGGGGAGACCCAGTACTTC.

The chain employs TRBV7-9 and TRBJ2-5, with TRBD2 matching over 7 bases. This CDR3 comprises 13 residues. CDR1 SEHNR and CDR2 FQNEAQ come from the germline V gene (reference sequence). V shed 3 bases and J 5 bases; nucleotides not matched to a gene: 3. As DNA, the CDR3 is TGTGCCAGCAGCTTTTCCGGGGGGGAGACCCAGTACTTC. Encoded protein: CASSFSGGETQYF.

The gene calls are TRBV9 and TRBJ2-5; D perhaps matches TRBD2 (6 bases). Germline V lookup: CDR1 SGDLS, CDR2 YYNGEE. CDR3 length equals 15 residues. Between the trimmed V and J ends, which lost 4 bases and 2 bases, there was a span of 15 bases. CDR3 residues: CASSPRDLGQETQYF. The CDR3 nucleotides read TGTGCCAGCAGCCCCCGGGACTTGGGGCAAGAGACCCAGTACTTC.

CDR3 coding DNA: TGCAGCGTTGAAGCCGTACGGGGGGTAGGGGAGACCCAGTACTTC. Protein product: CSVEAVRGVGETQYF. This rearrangement joins TRBV29-1 to TRBJ2-5; 7 nucleotides align to TRBD2. The CDR3 is 15 amino acids. With V trimmed by 1 base and J by 5 bases, 10 bases remained unmatched. Per germline, CDR1 SQVTM and CDR2 ANQGSEA.

A few counts support this clone. This chain links TRBV11-2 with TRBJ2-7, with 7 nucleotides matching TRBD2. J was trimmed by 3 bases and V by 2 bases; bases with no gene match: 7. Germline CDR1 reads SGHAT; CDR2 reads FQNNGV. CDR3 length: 15 amino acids. CDR3 sequence reads: CASSLYGGSVYEQYF. The CDR3 nucleotides read TGTGCCAGCAGCTTATATGGCGGGAGCGTCTACGAGCAGTACTTC.

This clone has only one observation. The chain links TRBV5-1 to TRBJ2-2; TRBD1 is a possible D gene (6 bases). V lost 4 bases, J lost 4 bases, and 17 bases lay in between. The CDR3 has 16 amino acids. CDR1 SGHRS and CDR2 YFSETQ come from the germline V gene. CDR3 region: CASSPAPGARTGELFF. DNA for the CDR3: TGCGCCAGCAGCCCGGCCCCAGGGGCGCGCACCGGGGAGCTGTTTTTT.

CDR3 region: CASSQPEGGLFF. CDR3 nucleotides: TGCGCCAGCAGCCAACCGGAAGGGGGACTGTTTTTT. The rearrangement links TRBV4-1 to TRBJ1-4, with D maybe TRBD1 (6 bases). The CDR3 totals 12 residues. Trimming pared 2 bases from V and 13 bases from J, leaving 11 bases between. Germline loops: CDR1 MGHRA, CDR2 YSYEKL.

This rearrangement joins TRBV10-3 to TRBJ1-4; no firm D call. V was clipped by 4 bases and J by 1 base, with 7 bases between them. In germline, CDR1 is ENHRY, CDR2 SYGVKD. This CDR3 region has 14 residues. The CDR3 region has the DNA TGTGCCATCAGTGGGGCGGGAACTAATGAAAAACTGTTTTTT. As protein: CAISGAGTNEKLFF.

This clone was seen only a few times. The J gene is TRBJ2-7, the V gene TRBV6-1; TRBD1 agrees at 8 bases. The CDR3 runs 16 residues. The germline V gene encodes CDR1 MNHNS and CDR2 SASEGT. V gave up 2 bases and J gave up 2 bases; unmatched junction bases: 8. Here the CDR3 DNA reads TGTGCCAGCAGTGAAACCCGCGACAGGGGTCCCTACGAGCAGTACTTC. Its translation: CASSETRDRGPYEQYF.

The CDR3 sequence is CASSLRRLAGHEQYF. The CDR3 DNA reads TGTGCCAGCAGTTTACGGCGACTAGCGGGGCACGAGCAGTACTTC. The J gene is TRBJ2-7, the V gene TRBV27; 11 positions match TRBD2. The CDR3 contains 15 residues. Looked up from germline, CDR1 is MNHEY and CDR2 is SMNVEV (reference sequence). Trimming at V came to 2 bases and at J to 5 bases, leaving 5 bases not matched to a gene.

The V and J genes are TRBV29-1 and TRBJ2-5; 10 nucleotides match TRBD2. Germline CDR1 and CDR2: SQVTM and ANQGSEA. With V trimmed by 4 bases and J by 0 bases, 2 bases remained unmatched. The length of the CDR3 is 14 residues. CDR3 protein: CSVVGLADQETQYF. For the CDR3, the DNA is TGCAGCGTTGTCGGACTAGCGGACCAAGAGACCCAGTACTTC.

A single count supports this clone. This chain links TRBV2 with TRBJ2-3, with TRBD2 matching 15 bases. This CDR3 has 16 residues. With V trimmed by 4 bases and J by 5 bases, 4 bases remained unmatched. Germline-derived CDR1 and CDR2 are SNHLY and FYNNEI. Here the CDR3 reads CASSAGTSGRIDTQYF. The CDR3 nucleotides are TGTGCCAGCAGTGCCGGGACTAGCGGGAGGATAGATACGCAGTATTTT.

The chain links TRBV11-2 to TRBJ1-3; D call uncertain. CDR3 length: 16 residues. Germline CDR1 and CDR2: SGHAT and FQNNGV. Trimming pared 5 bases from V and 0 bases from J, leaving 14 bases between. The CDR3 region has the DNA TGTGCCAGCAGCCTTTGGGGAGCGAGCTCTGGAAACACCATATATTTT. Amino acid sequence: CASSLWGASSGNTIYF.

The chain carries TRBV21-1 and TRBJ2-7; no DNA check was done on the table's D call, TRBD1. TRBV21-1 corresponds to a pseudogene. The CDR3 covers 18 residues. The chain's CDR3 is CASSPQRLAWTGVHEQYF. The CDR3 DNA reads TGTGCCAGCAGCCCCCAACGTTTGGCCTGGACAGGGGTCCACGAGCAGTACTTC.

This clone was recorded only once. V gene TRBV7-9 combines with J gene TRBJ2-2, with 9 bases aligning to TRBD1. V shed 1 base, J shed 3 bases, and the junction held 3 bases outside the gene matches. Germline V gene sequence: CDR1 SEHNR, CDR2 FQNEAQ (reference sequence). The CDR3 has 16 residues. For the CDR3, the DNA is TGTGCCAGCAGCTTAGGGACAGGGGATGACACCGGGGAGCTGTTTTTT. Encoded protein: CASSLGTGDDTGELFF.

This clone showed up just once. The rearrangement uses TRBV30 and TRBJ2-1; 9 nucleotides line up with TRBD2. Germline trimming cut 5 bases from V and 9 bases from J; bases unmatched to any gene: 5. Germline assignment: CDR1 GTSNPN and CDR2 SVGIG (reference sequence). The CDR3 sequence is 12 residues long. The DNA of the CDR3 is TGTGCCTGGGCGGGGGGGGCTCTTGAGCAGTTCTTC. It yields the protein CAWAGGALEQFF. Complete variable domain (other parts from reference TRBV30 and TRBJ2-1): SQTIHQWPATLVQPVGSPLSLECTVEGTSNPNLYWYRQAAGRGLQLLFYSVGIGQISSEVPQNLSASRPQDRQFILSSKKLLLSDSGFYLCAWAGGALEQFFGPGTRLTVL.

This clone has at least ten counts. The chain combines TRBV6-1 with TRBJ1-2; 12 positions agree with TRBD1. Trimming cost V 4 bases and J 6 bases; bases outside gene matches: 3. Germline V gene lookup returns CDR1 MNHNS and CDR2 SASEGT. The CDR3 is 14 residues long. In DNA form, the CDR3 reads TGTGCCAGCAGTGGGGGGACAGGGGGCGATGGCTACACCTTC. It codes for CASSGGTGGDGYTF.

This clone was observed once. CDR3 loop: CASSPTVNLEQYF. Written as DNA, the CDR3 is TGTGCCAGCAGTCCCACAGTGAATTTGGAGCAGTACTTC. V usage is TRBV28 and J usage is TRBJ2-7; the D is unclear. Germline V gene data show CDR1 as MDHEN and CDR2 as SYDVKM. Deletions cut 5 bases from V and 7 bases from J, with 15 bases between. The CDR3 covers 13 residues.

This rearrangement joins TRBV7-9 to TRBJ1-1; maybe TRBD1 (5 bases). Trimming cost V 4 bases and J 8 bases, with 11 bases left between them. From germline, CDR1 is SEHNR and CDR2 FQNEAQ (reference sequence). This CDR3 has 12 residues. This CDR3 is CASSSGFLEAFF. CDR3 nucleotides: TGTGCCAGCAGCTCAGGGTTTTTGGAAGCTTTCTTT.

The chain joins TRBV29-1 to TRBJ2-3; TRBD2 agrees at 7 bases. The length of the CDR3 is 13 residues. Trimming removed 6 bases from V and 2 bases from J; junction bases left unmatched: 5. CDR1 and CDR2 from the germline V gene are SQVTM and ANQGSEA. CDR3 residues: CSVGGGDTDTQYF. The DNA for the CDR3 is TGCAGCGTGGGGGGAGGGGACACAGATACGCAGTATTTT.

The gene calls are TRBV2 and TRBJ1-6, with D possibly TRBD1 on 6 matching bases. The V and J ends lost 2 bases and 8 bases respectively, with 13 bases between them. CDR3 size: 15 residues. CDR1 SNHLY and CDR2 FYNNEI come from the germline V gene. The CDR3 region is CASSERTGPHSPLHF. For the CDR3, the DNA is TGTGCCAGCAGTGAACGTACAGGGCCCCATTCACCCCTCCACTTT.